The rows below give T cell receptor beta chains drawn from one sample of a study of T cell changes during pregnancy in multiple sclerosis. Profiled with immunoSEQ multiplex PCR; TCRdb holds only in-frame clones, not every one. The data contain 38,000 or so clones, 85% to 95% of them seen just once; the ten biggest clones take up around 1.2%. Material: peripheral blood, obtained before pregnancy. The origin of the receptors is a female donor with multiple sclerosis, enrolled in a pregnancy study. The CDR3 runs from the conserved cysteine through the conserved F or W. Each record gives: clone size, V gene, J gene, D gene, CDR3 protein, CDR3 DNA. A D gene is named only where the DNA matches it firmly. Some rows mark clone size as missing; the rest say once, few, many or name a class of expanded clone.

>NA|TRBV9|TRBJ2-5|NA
CASSVGGGGFETQYF
TGTGCCAGCAGCGTAGGTGGTGGAGGGTTTGAGACCCAGTACTTC
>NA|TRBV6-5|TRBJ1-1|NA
CASSYKPTGSNTEAFF
TGTGCCAGCAGTTACAAACCCACAGGGAGCAACACTGAAGCTTTCTTT
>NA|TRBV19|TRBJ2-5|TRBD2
CASSLAGVGGETQYF
TGTGCCAGTAGTCTGGCGGGAGTGGGGGGAGAGACCCAGTACTTC
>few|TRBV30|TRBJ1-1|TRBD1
CAWSAYTGGDGQAFF
TGTGCCTGGAGTGCTTATACAGGGGGCGATGGCCAAGCTTTCTTT
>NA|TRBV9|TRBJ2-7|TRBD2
CASSPWTSGNPNEQYF
TGTGCCAGCAGCCCCTGGACTAGCGGGAACCCCAACGAGCAGTACTTC
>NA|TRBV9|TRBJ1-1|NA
CASSPEGGLVSPEAFF
TGTGCCAGCAGCCCAGAGGGGGGGCTTGTGAGCCCTGAAGCTTTCTTT
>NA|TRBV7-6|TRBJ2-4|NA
CASSLGGQSLAKNIQYF
TGTGCCAGCAGCTTAGGAGGGCAGTCCTTAGCCAAAAACATTCAGTACTTC
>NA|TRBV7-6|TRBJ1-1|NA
CASSLGQGMNTEAFF
TGTGCCAGCAGCTTAGGTCAGGGGATGAACACTGAAGCTTTCTTT
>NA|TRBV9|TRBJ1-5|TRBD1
CALTGWNQPQHF
TGTGCCCTGACAGGGTGGAATCAGCCCCAGCATTTT
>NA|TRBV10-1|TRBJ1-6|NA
CASSEAGDSPLHF
TGCGCCAGCAGTGAGGCGGGGGATTCACCCCTCCACTTT
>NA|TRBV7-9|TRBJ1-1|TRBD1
CATRQGGLTEAFF
TGTGCCACCCGTCAGGGGGGTTTGACTGAAGCTTTCTTT
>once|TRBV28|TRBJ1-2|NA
CASSLFARNYGYTF
TGTGCCAGCAGTTTATTTGCCCGGAACTATGGCTACACCTTC
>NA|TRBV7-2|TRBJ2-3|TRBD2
CASSLWTSGSSDTQYF
TGTGCCAGCAGCCTATGGACTAGCGGGAGCTCAGATACGCAGTATTTT
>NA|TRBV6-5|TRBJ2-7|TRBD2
CASSYRASGSYEQYF
TGTGCCAGCAGTTACCGGGCTAGCGGCTCCTACGAGCAGTACTTC
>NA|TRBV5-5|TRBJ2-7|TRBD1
CASGTGAAYEQYF
TGTGCCAGCGGTACAGGGGCGGCCTACGAGCAGTACTTC
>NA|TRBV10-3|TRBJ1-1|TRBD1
CAIRNSPGQAEAFF
TGTGCCATCCGAAATAGCCCGGGACAGGCTGAAGCTTTCTTT
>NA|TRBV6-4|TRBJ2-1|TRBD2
CASSDFSGRALNEQFF
TGTGCCAGCAGTGATTTCAGCGGGAGGGCTCTCAATGAGCAGTTCTTC
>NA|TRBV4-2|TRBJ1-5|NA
CASSQGSLNSNQPQHF
TGTGCCAGCAGCCAAGGGAGCTTGAATAGCAATCAGCCCCAGCATTTT
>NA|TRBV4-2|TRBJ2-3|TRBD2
CASSQPTSGRDLTSTDTQYF
TGTGCCAGCAGCCAACCAACTAGCGGGAGGGATCTGACTAGCACAGATACGCAGTATTTT
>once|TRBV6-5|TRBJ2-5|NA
CASSYVGVQETQYF
TGTGCCAGCAGTTATGTAGGAGTCCAAGAGACCCAGTACTTC
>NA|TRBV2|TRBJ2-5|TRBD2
CASMRTSGSRETQYF
TGTGCCAGCATGAGGACTAGCGGGTCAAGGGAGACCCAGTACTTC
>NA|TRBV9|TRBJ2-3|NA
CASSVGGGTGTDTQYF
TGTGCCAGCAGCGTAGGGGGCGGGACTGGCACAGATACGCAGTATTTT
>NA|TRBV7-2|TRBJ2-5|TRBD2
CASKSGEFGKTQYF
TGTGCCAGCAAGAGCGGGGAGTTCGGTAAGACCCAGTACTTC
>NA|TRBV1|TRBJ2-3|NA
CTSSQPRLAATDTQYF
TGCACCAGCAGCCAACCTAGACTAGCCGCCACAGATACGCAGTATTTT
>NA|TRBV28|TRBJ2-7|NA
CASSPPGEQYF
TGTGCCAGCAGCCCCCCGGGAGAGCAGTACTTC
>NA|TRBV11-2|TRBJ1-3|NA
CASSLAGFGNTIYF
TGTGCCAGCAGCTTAGCAGGGTTCGGAAACACCATATATTTT
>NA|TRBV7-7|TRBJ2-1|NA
CASSLSGTPNEQFF
TGTGCCAGCAGCTTATCCGGGACTCCCAATGAGCAGTTCTTC
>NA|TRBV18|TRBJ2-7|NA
CASSPTKTGQYEQYF
TGTGCCAGCTCCCCAACAAAGACAGGACAATACGAGCAGTACTTC
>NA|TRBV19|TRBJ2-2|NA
CASSRGGELFF
TGTGCCAGTAGCCGGGGCGGGGAGCTGTTTTTT
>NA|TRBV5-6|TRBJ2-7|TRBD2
CASSKTSGSAGTYEQYF
TGTGCCAGCAGCAAGACTAGCGGGAGTGCGGGCACCTACGAGCAGTACTTC
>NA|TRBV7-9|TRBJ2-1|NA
CASSFRASDEQFF
TGTGCCAGCAGCTTCCGAGCTAGTGATGAGCAGTTCTTC
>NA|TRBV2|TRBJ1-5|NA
CASSAPGGGNQPQHF
TGTGCCAGCAGCGCTCCTGGTGGAGGGAATCAGCCCCAGCATTTT
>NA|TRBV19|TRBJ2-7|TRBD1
CASSVTGAYEQYF
TGTGCCAGTAGTGTGACAGGGGCCTACGAGCAGTACTTC
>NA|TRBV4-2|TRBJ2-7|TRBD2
CASSRYSGLADNYEQYF
TGTGCCAGCAGCCGCTACTCAGGACTAGCGGATAACTACGAGCAGTACTTC
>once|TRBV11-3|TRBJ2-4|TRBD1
CASSFGTGAKNIQYF
TGTGCCAGCAGCTTTGGGACAGGGGCCAAAAACATTCAGTACTTC
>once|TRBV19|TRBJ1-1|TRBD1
CASSIGRRGRETEAFF
TGTGCCAGTAGTATAGGGAGGAGGGGGCGGGAAACTGAAGCTTTCTTT
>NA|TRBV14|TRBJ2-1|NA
CASSQRISGEEQFF
TGTGCCAGCAGCCAGAGAATTAGCGGAGAAGAGCAGTTCTTC
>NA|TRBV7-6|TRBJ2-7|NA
CASSLVATTEQYF
TGTGCCAGCAGCTTAGTTGCGACAACTGAGCAGTACTTC
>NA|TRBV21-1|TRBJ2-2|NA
CASSNGNRAVGTGELFF
TGTGCCAGCAGCAATGGAAACAGGGCCGTGGGCACCGGGGAGCTGTTTTTT
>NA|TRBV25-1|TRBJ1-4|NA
CATRLTWEGIYNEKLFF
TGTGCCACCCGCCTCACGTGGGAGGGAATATATAATGAAAAACTGTTTTTT
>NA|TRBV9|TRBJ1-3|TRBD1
CASSPRTGWASSGNTIYF
TGTGCCAGCAGCCCACGGACAGGTTGGGCCTCCTCTGGAAACACCATATATTTT
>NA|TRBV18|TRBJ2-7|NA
CASSPPSSEGSYEQYF
TGTGCCAGCTCACCACCGTCCAGTGAGGGCTCCTACGAGCAGTACTTC
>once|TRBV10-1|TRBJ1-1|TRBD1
CATKQGPNAEAFF
TGCGCCACCAAACAGGGGCCGAACGCTGAAGCTTTCTTT
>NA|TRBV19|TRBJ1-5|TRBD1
CASSATGASNQPQHF
TGTGCCAGTAGCGCGACAGGGGCTAGCAATCAGCCCCAGCATTTT
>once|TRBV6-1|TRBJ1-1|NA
CASSEQGNTEAFF
TGTGCCAGCAGTGAACAGGGGAACACTGAAGCTTTCTTT
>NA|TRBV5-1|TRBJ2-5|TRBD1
CASSWSTGEETQYF
TGCGCCAGCAGCTGGTCGACAGGGGAAGAGACCCAGTACTTC
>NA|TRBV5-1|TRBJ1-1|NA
CASSEGFEGTEAFF
TGCGCCAGCAGCGAGGGTTTTGAGGGCACTGAAGCTTTCTTT
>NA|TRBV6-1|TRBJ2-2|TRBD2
CASSEGLDTGELFF
TGTGCCAGCAGTGAGGGACTAGACACCGGGGAGCTGTTTTTT
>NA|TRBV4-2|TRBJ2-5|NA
CASSQWPGQETQYF
TGTGCCAGCAGCCAATGGCCAGGGCAAGAGACCCAGTACTTC